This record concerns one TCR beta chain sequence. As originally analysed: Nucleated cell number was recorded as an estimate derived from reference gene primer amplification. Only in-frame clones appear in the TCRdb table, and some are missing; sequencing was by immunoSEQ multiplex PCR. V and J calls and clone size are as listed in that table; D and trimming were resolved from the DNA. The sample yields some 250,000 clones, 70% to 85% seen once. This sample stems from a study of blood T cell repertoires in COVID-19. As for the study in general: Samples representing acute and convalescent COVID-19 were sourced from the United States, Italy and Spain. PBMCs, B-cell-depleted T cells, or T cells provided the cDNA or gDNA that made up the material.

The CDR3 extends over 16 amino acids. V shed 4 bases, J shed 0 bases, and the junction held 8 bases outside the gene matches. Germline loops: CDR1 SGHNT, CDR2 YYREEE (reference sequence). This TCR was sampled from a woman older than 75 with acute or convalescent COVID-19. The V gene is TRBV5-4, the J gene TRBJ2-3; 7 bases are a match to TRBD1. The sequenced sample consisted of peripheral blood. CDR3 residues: CASSAGQVRSTDTQYF. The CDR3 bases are TGTGCCAGCAGCGCCGGACAGGTTCGCAGCACAGATACGCAGTATTTT.